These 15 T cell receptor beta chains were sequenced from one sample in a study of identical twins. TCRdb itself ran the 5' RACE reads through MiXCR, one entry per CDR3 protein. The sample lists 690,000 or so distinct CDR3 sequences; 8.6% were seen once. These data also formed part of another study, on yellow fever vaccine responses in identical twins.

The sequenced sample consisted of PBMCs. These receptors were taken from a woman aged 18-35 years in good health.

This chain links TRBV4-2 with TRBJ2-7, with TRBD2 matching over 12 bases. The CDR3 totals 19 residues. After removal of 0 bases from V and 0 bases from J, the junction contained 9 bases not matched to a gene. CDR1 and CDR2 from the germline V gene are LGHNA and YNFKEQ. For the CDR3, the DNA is TGTGCCAGCAGCCAAGATCAAGGACTAGCGGGGACGAGCTCCTACGAGCAGTACTTC. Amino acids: CASSQDQGLAGTSSYEQYF.

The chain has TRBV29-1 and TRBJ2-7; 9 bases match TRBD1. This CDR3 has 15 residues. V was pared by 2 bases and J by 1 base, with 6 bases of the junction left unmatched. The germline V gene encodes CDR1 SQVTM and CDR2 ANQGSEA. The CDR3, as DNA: TGCAGCGTTGAATGGGGACAGGGCGTATCCTACGAGCAGTACTTC. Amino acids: CSVEWGQGVSYEQYF.

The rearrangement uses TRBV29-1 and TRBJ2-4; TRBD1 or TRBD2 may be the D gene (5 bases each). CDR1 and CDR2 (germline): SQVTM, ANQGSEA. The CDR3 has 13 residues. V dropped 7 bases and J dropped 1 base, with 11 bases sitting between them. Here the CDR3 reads CSAHGAAKNIQYF. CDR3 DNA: TGCAGCGCTCACGGGGCCGCCAAAAACATTCAGTACTTC.

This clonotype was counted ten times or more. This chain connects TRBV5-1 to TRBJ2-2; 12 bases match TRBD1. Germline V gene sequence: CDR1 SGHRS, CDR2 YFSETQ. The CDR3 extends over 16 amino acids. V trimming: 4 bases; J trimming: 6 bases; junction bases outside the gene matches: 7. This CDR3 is CASSEGDRGRPGELFF. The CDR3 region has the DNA TGCGCCAGCAGCGAAGGGGACAGGGGGCGCCCCGGGGAGCTGTTTTTT.

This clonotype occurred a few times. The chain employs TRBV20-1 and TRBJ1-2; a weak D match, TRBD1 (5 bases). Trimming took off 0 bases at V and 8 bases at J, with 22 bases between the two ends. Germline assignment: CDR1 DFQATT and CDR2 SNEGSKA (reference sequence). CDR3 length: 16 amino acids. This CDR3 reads CSARDSRQGEVRGYTF. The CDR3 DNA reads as TGCAGTGCTAGAGATAGTCGGCAGGGAGAGGTGCGGGGCTACACCTTC.

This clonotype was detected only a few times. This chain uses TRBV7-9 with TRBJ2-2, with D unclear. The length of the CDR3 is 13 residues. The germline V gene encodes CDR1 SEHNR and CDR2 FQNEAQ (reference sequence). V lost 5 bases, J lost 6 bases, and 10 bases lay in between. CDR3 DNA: TGTGCCAGCAGCCGCATTGAGGCCGGGGAGCTGTTTTTT. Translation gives CASSRIEAGELFF.

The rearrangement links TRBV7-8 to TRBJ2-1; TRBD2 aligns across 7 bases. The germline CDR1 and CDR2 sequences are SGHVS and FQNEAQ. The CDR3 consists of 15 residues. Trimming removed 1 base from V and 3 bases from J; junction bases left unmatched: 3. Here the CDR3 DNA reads TGTGCCAGCAGCTTAGACGGGAGGCTCTACAATGAGCAGTTCTTC. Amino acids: CASSLDGRLYNEQFF. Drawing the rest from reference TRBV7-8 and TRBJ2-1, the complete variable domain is GAGVSQSPRYKVAKRGQDVALRCDPISGHVSLFWYQQALGQGPEFLTYFQNEAQLDKSGLPSDRFFAERPEGSVSTLKIQRTQQEDSAVYLCASSLDGRLYNEQFFGPGTRLTVL.

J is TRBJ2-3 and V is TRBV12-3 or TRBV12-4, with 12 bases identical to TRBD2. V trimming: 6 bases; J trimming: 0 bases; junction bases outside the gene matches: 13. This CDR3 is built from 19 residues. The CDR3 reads CASSALGTSGYSSTDTQYF. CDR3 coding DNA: TGTGCCAGCAGCGCTCTGGGGACTAGCGGGTACTCTAGCACAGATACGCAGTATTTT.

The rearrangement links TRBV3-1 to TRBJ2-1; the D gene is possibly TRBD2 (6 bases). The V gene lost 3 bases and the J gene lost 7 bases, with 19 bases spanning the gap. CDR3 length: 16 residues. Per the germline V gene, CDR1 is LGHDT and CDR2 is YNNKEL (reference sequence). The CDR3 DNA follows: TGTGCCAGCAGCCACCTTGGCCGACTAGGCCGGAATGAGCAGTTCTTC. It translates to CASSHLGRLGRNEQFF.

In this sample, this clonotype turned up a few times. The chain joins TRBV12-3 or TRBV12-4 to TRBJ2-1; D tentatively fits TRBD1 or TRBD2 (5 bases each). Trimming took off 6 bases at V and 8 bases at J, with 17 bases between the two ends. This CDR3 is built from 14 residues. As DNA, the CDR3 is TGTGCCAGCAGGGTGGGGGAGAGGCTCCATGAGCAGTTCTTC. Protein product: CASRVGERLHEQFF.

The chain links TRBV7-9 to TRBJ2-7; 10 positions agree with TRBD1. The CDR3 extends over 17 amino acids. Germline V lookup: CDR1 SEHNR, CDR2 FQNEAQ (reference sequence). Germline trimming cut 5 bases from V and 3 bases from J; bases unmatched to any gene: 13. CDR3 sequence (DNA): TGTGCCAGCAGCCGGTCCCGGGACAGGGGCAGGGGCTACGAGCAGTACTTC. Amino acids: CASSRSRDRGRGYEQYF.

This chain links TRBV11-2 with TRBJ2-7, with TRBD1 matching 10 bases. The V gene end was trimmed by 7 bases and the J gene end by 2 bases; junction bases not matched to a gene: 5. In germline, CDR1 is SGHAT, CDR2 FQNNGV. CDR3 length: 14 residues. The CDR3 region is CASISGTGAYEQYF. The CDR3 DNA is TGTGCCAGCATCTCCGGGACAGGGGCCTACGAGCAGTACTTC.

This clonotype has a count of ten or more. The CDR3 sequence: CSASLDARYGYTF. Written as DNA, the CDR3 is TGCAGTGCTAGTTTGGATGCTCGGTATGGCTACACCTTC. V gene TRBV20-1 combines with J gene TRBJ1-2; D uncertain. The V gene lost 3 bases and the J gene lost 5 bases, with 13 bases spanning the gap. This CDR3 spans 13 amino acids. The germline CDR1 and CDR2 sequences are DFQATT and SNEGSKA (reference sequence).

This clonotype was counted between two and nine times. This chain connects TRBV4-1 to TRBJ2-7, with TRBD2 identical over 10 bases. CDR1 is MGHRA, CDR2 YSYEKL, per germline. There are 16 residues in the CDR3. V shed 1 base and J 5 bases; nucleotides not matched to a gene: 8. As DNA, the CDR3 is TGCGCCAGCAGCCAAGGGACCAGCGGGAGGGTCCACGAGCAGTACTTC. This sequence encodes CASSQGTSGRVHEQYF.

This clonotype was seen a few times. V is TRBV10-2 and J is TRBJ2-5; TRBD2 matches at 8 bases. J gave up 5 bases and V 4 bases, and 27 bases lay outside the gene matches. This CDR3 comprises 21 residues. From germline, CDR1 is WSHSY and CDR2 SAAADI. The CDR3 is CASSVGGRGTRTDRIGETQYF. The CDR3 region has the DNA TGCGCCAGCAGTGTTGGGGGGCGAGGGACTAGGACGGATCGAATCGGGGAGACCCAGTACTTC.